Each of the 22 T cell receptor beta chains below was sequenced from the same sample in a study of early T cells in non-severe SARS-CoV-2 infection. TCRdb re-called the 5' RACE reads through MiXCR, storing one row per CDR3 protein. Of approximately 35,000 distinct CDR3 sequences listed, around 5.8% are singletons. Sequencing was carried out using whole blood. Receptor source: an adult who was a healthcare worker with PCR-confirmed SARS-CoV-2 infection or an uninfected control (not recorded which).

This clonotype was observed a few times. This rearrangement joins TRBV20-1 to TRBJ1-5; 10 nucleotides align to TRBD1. V lost 6 bases, J lost 4 bases, and 9 bases stayed unmatched. CDR3 length: 15 residues. Germline V gene data show CDR1 as DFQATT and CDR2 as SNEGSKA (reference sequence). Here the CDR3 reads CSAQGTGVGNQPQHF. Written as DNA, the CDR3 is TGCAGTGCCCAAGGGACAGGGGTAGGAAATCAGCCCCAGCATTTT.

This clonotype was detected many times. CDR3 coding DNA: TGTGCCAGCAGCCCGATAAAGACCTTAGCCAAAAACATTCAGTACTTC. This codes for CASSPIKTLAKNIQYF. This chain joins TRBV27 and TRBJ2-4; D is ambiguous. The germline V gene has CDR1 MNHEY and CDR2 SMNVEV (reference sequence). V lost 6 bases and J lost 0, with 15 bases in between. The CDR3 covers 16 residues.

By frequency in the sample, this clonotype is medium-sized. The chain is built from TRBV10-1 and TRBJ1-1, with D unresolved. CDR1 and CDR2 (germline): WNHNN, SYGVQD (reference sequence). This CDR3 has 14 residues. Trimming shortened V by 2 bases and J by 1 base, and 8 bases separated the two germline ends. For the CDR3, the DNA is TGCGCCAGCAGTGAGGGGAGTCCGAACACTGAAGCTTTCTTT. It codes for CASSEGSPNTEAFF.

Many counts were recorded for this clonotype. The rearrangement uses TRBV24-1 and TRBJ2-1, with D uncertain. V dropped 4 bases and J dropped 3 bases, with 15 bases sitting between them. The CDR3 is 16 amino acids. Per germline, CDR1 KGHDR and CDR2 SFDVKD. In DNA, the CDR3 is TGTGCCACCAGTGACCAGACCGGCGAGGTCTACAATGAGCAGTTCTTC. Translating gives CATSDQTGEVYNEQFF.

This clonotype was detected ten times or more. The rearrangement uses TRBV4-2 and TRBJ2-1, with TRBD2 as a possible D gene (5 bases). This CDR3 is built from 13 residues. Germline V gene data show CDR1 as LGHNA and CDR2 as YNFKEQ. V lost 5 bases to trimming and J lost 6 bases, with 11 bases between them. The CDR3 sequence: CASSRTGSNEQFF. The CDR3 DNA sequence: TGTGCCAGCAGCAGGACGGGAAGCAATGAGCAGTTCTTC.

This clonotype was found many times. In nucleotides, the CDR3 is TGTGCCAGCAGCAAAGCGCTTTGGGCAGGGGACACCATATATTTT. It translates to CASSKALWAGDTIYF. The chain is built from TRBV21-1 and TRBJ1-3; the D call TRBD1 from the table was never checked on the DNA. TRBV21-1 is listed as a pseudogene. The length of the CDR3 is 15 residues.

There are many counts of this clonotype. The chain employs TRBV20-1 and TRBJ2-5; 8 bases fit TRBD2. The CDR3 has 13 residues. Germline V CDR1 and CDR2: DFQATT, SNEGSKA (reference sequence). The J segment lost 5 bases and the V segment lost 5 bases, leaving 7 bases of the junction unmatched. CDR3 DNA: TGCAGTGCTTCCGGGACTAGTCTCGAGACCCAGTACTTC. It specifies CSASGTSLETQYF.

This clonotype has more than one count but fewer than ten. The chain couples TRBV27 to TRBJ1-5; D is uncertain. The CDR3 consists of 12 residues. The V end lost 5 bases, the J end lost 9 bases, and 11 bases lay between the germline ends. Germline V lookup: CDR1 MNHEY, CDR2 SMNVEV (reference sequence). The CDR3 nucleotides read TGTGCCAGCAGTCCTGGGAGGTGGCCCCAGCATTTT. This translates into CASSPGRWPQHF.

In this sample, this clonotype turned up many times. The chain employs TRBV27 and TRBJ2-5; D gene uncertain. This CDR3 is built from 11 residues. Germline CDR1 and CDR2: MNHEY and SMNVEV (reference sequence). V lost 3 bases, J lost 1 base, and 0 bases lay in between. The DNA of the CDR3 is TGTGCCAGCAGTTTCCAAGAGACCCAGTACTTC. It translates to CASSFQETQYF.

This clonotype occurred many times. The chain couples TRBV4-1 to TRBJ2-5; 9 bases line up with TRBD2. V trimming: 3 bases; J trimming: 4 bases; junction bases outside the gene matches: 15. The germline V gene encodes CDR1 MGHRA and CDR2 YSYEKL. The CDR3 consists of 18 residues. The CDR3 nucleotides are TGCGCCAGCAGCCAGGGCGACCGACTAGCGGCTCTGCTAGAGACCCAGTACTTC. Protein product: CASSQGDRLAALLETQYF.

This clonotype was recorded at least ten times. J is TRBJ2-2 and V is TRBV29-1, with D uncertain. V was trimmed by 7 bases and J by 1 base, leaving 13 bases between them. The CDR3 sequence is 14 residues long. Germline lookup yields CDR1 SQVTM and CDR2 ANQGSEA. CDR3 protein: CSGQTALNTGELFF. CDR3 nucleotides: TGCAGCGGCCAGACCGCATTGAACACCGGGGAGCTGTTTTTT.

Ten or more counts support this clonotype. The CDR3 DNA is TGCAGTGCAAGCCGGCAATCTGGAAATCAGCCCCAGCATTTT. Protein: CSASRQSGNQPQHF. The chain recombines TRBV20-1 with TRBJ1-5; D unresolved. Between the trimmed V and J ends, which lost 6 bases and 4 bases, there was a span of 16 bases. Germline V CDR1 and CDR2: DFQATT, SNEGSKA (reference sequence). The CDR3 runs 14 residues.

Many counts were recorded for this clonotype. This rearrangement joins TRBV5-7 to TRBJ1-2, with TRBD1 matching 7 bases. TRBV5-7 is assigned to the ORF class and has an uncertain function. V shed 5 bases, J shed 0 bases, and the junction held 4 bases outside the gene matches. CDR3 length: 14 residues. The CDR3 DNA follows: TGTGCCAGCAGGACGACAGGGACTAACTATGGCTACACCTTC. This gives the protein CASRTTGTNYGYTF.

This clonotype has at least ten counts. This chain connects TRBV10-3 to TRBJ2-1; TRBD2 matches 7 bases. J was trimmed by 6 bases and V by 3 bases; bases with no gene match: 5. The germline V gene has CDR1 ENHRY and CDR2 SYGVKD. The CDR3 is 14 residues long. The CDR3 DNA reads as TGTGCCATCAGTGATCCCGGGGGGTCCAATGAGCAGTTCTTC. Translating it yields CAISDPGGSNEQFF.

This clonotype was observed many times. The J gene is TRBJ1-5, the V gene TRBV18, with a weak D call TRBD1 (5 bases). The germline V and J ends were trimmed by 6 bases and 5 bases, with 11 bases remaining between them. Per the germline V gene, CDR1 is KGHSH and CDR2 is LQKENI. The CDR3 runs 13 residues. The CDR3 nucleotides read TGTGCCAGCTCCGCGGGGGGGGATCAGCCCCAGCATTTT. Its protein product is CASSAGGDQPQHF.

This clonotype appeared many times. The chain combines TRBV13 with TRBJ2-5; no clear D. The CDR3 is 13 amino acids. CDR1 and CDR2 (germline): PRHDT, FYEKMQ (reference sequence). Trimming pared 4 bases from V and 3 bases from J, leaving 9 bases between. The DNA of the CDR3 is TGTGCCAGCAGCTCGCTGATAGAAGAGACCCAGTACTTC. It is translated as CASSSLIEETQYF.

There are a few counts of this clonotype. The V and J genes are TRBV9 and TRBJ2-7, with 9 nucleotides matching TRBD1. V gave up 2 bases and J gave up 6 bases; unmatched junction bases: 6. CDR3 length: 14 amino acids. The germline gives CDR1 SGDLS, CDR2 YYNGEE. The CDR3 nucleotides read TGTGCCAGCAGCGTCCGGGACAGGGTCACCGAGCAGTACTTC. Translating it yields CASSVRDRVTEQYF.

The table lists this clonotype with many counts. The chain recombines TRBV2 with TRBJ1-4, with 8 bases aligning to TRBD1. With 0 bases clipped from V and 8 bases from J, the junction kept 8 bases outside the gene matches. Germline V gene lookup returns CDR1 SNHLY and CDR2 FYNNEI. This CDR3 is 16 amino acids long. CDR3 sequence: CASSEALGQGAEKLFF. The DNA for the CDR3 is TGTGCCAGCAGTGAAGCGCTGGGGCAGGGGGCCGAAAAACTGTTTTTT.

In this sample, this clonotype turned up many times. This chain joins TRBV27 and TRBJ2-1; tentatively, D is TRBD1 or TRBD2 (6 bases each). The V gene lost 1 base and the J gene lost 7 bases, with 11 bases spanning the gap. This CDR3 contains 14 residues. From germline, CDR1 is MNHEY and CDR2 SMNVEV (reference sequence). The CDR3 nucleotides read TGTGCCAGCAGTTTATGGGGGGCTCAGAATGAGCAGTTCTTC. Encoded protein: CASSLWGAQNEQFF.

This clonotype was seen at least ten times. The chain employs TRBV6-5 and TRBJ2-1; tentatively, D is TRBD2 (5 bases). This CDR3 comprises 16 residues. Deletions cut 2 bases from V and 5 bases from J, with 16 bases between. Germline loops: CDR1 MNHEY, CDR2 SVGAGI. The CDR3 is CASSYGFGVIHNEQFF. The CDR3 DNA follows: TGTGCCAGCAGTTACGGGTTCGGGGTAATCCACAATGAGCAGTTCTTC.

Ten or more counts support this clonotype. The chain employs TRBV6-2 or TRBV6-3 and TRBJ2-1, with TRBD2 matching 9 bases. Germline loops: CDR1 MNHEY, CDR2 SVGEGT. V lost 6 bases to trimming and J lost 4 bases; unmatched junction nucleotides: 7. This CDR3 spans 15 amino acids. CDR3 sequence (DNA): TGTGCCAGCAGACAGCCGGGACTAGCATACAATGAGCAGTTCTTC. Translated, it gives CASRQPGLAYNEQFF.

This clonotype was counted at least ten times. This rearrangement joins TRBV10-3 to TRBJ2-3, with TRBD2 matching over 16 bases. This CDR3 is built from 18 residues. Germline CDR1 ENHRY, CDR2 SYGVKD. V was pared by 6 bases and J by 1 base, with 7 bases of the junction left unmatched. This chain's CDR3 is CAISLGLAGGPGTDTQYF. The CDR3 nucleotides read TGTGCCATCAGCCTGGGACTAGCGGGAGGGCCGGGCACAGATACGCAGTATTTT.